The 20 T cell receptor beta chains below were found in one sample sequenced in a study of T cell responses to AZD1222 COVID-19 vaccine. Using immunoSEQ multiplex PCR, the repertoire was profiled, and TCRdb retains in-frame clones only, with some absent. The data show around 140,000 clones, with around 92% seen just once and about 3.7% held by the top ten. Here the sequenced sample was peripheral blood, taken 28 days after the second AZD1222 dose. The receptors were sampled from an adult who received the AZD1222 COVID-19 vaccine.

The rearrangement links TRBV20-1 to TRBJ1-1; D is uncertain. Deletions cut 6 bases from V and 4 bases from J, with 9 bases between. CDR3 size: 11 residues. Germline V CDR1 and CDR2: DFQATT, SNEGSKA (reference sequence). CDR3 protein: CSAPTPTEAFF. DNA of the CDR3: TGCAGTGCCCCCACACCCACTGAAGCTTTCTTT.

This sequence joins TRBV6-6 and TRBJ1-2; D remains ambiguous. The CDR3 covers 12 residues. Germline values: CDR1 MNHNY, CDR2 SVGAGI (reference sequence). V was cut by 6 bases and J by 3 bases, with 8 bases left in between. The CDR3 reads CASSQEDYGYTF. For the CDR3, the DNA is TGTGCCAGCAGCCAGGAGGACTATGGCTACACCTTC.

The V and J genes are TRBV28 and TRBJ1-2; D is unresolved. CDR3 length: 14 residues. In germline, CDR1 is MDHEN, CDR2 SYDVKM. V was pared by 6 bases and J by 7 bases, with 18 bases between. Here the CDR3 DNA reads TGTGCCAGCAGCCGAGGACCCGAAGGACGTGGCTACACCTTC. Residues: CASSRGPEGRGYTF.

The chain has TRBV7-3 and TRBJ2-4; D is perhaps TRBD2 (6 bases). The CDR3 totals 18 residues. V lost 4 bases and J lost 0, with 19 bases in between. Per the germline V gene, CDR1 is SGHTA and CDR2 is FQGTGA. The CDR3 DNA is TGTGCCAGCAGCTGTCGTCCCGGGACTCTTCTAGCCAAAAACATTCAGTACTTC. Translated: CASSCRPGTLLAKNIQYF.

The chain is built from TRBV28 and TRBJ2-3, with 8 bases that match TRBD2. V shed 5 bases and J 2 bases; nucleotides not matched to a gene: 3. From germline, CDR1 is MDHEN and CDR2 SYDVKM. The length of the CDR3 is 14 residues. In DNA, the CDR3 is TGTGCCAGCAGTCAACTAGCGGACACAGATACGCAGTATTTT. It translates to CASSQLADTDTQYF.

The rearrangement links TRBV7-3 to TRBJ2-1, with 11 bases matching TRBD2. Germline lookup yields CDR1 SGHTA and CDR2 FQGTGA. The CDR3 runs to 17 residues. V lost 4 bases, J lost 4 bases, and 9 bases stayed unmatched. CDR3 in DNA: TGTGCCAGCAGCTCGGGGCTAGCGGGGGGCGTTTACAATGAGCAGTTCTTC. Encoded protein: CASSSGLAGGVYNEQFF.

The V and J genes are TRBV12-3 or TRBV12-4 and TRBJ1-1; D is unclear. V dropped 2 bases and J dropped 10 bases, with 14 bases sitting between them. The CDR3 contains 13 residues. This CDR3 is CASSLIQTSGAFF. CDR3 nucleotides: TGTGCCAGCAGTTTAATACAAACCTCGGGAGCTTTCTTT.

The V gene is TRBV28, the J gene TRBJ1-5, with D possibly being TRBD1 (5 bases). Trimming cost V 3 bases and J 4 bases, with 16 bases left between them. The CDR3 has 16 amino acids. Germline V gene sequence: CDR1 MDHEN, CDR2 SYDVKM. Here the CDR3 reads CASSFYGDSANQPQHF. The CDR3 DNA is TGTGCCAGCAGTTTTTACGGGGACTCGGCGAATCAGCCCCAGCATTTT.

The genes are TRBV19 and TRBJ1-5; no reliable D call. This CDR3 is 14 amino acids long. Trimming took off 7 bases at V and 0 bases at J, with 10 bases between the two ends. CDR1 is LNHDA and CDR2 is SQIVND in the germline V gene (reference sequence). The CDR3 protein is CASMPSTSNQPQHF. DNA of the CDR3: TGTGCCAGTATGCCCTCTACTAGCAATCAGCCCCAGCATTTT. The full variable domain, its missing parts supplied by reference TRBV19 and TRBJ1-5, is DGGITQSPKYLFRKEGQNVTLSCEQNLNHDAMYWYRQDPGQGLRLIYYSQIVNDFQKGDIAEGYSVSREKKESFPLTVTSAQKNPTAFYLCASMPSTSNQPQHFGDGTRLSIL.

The V call is TRBV6-5, the J call TRBJ2-1, with TRBD1 matching over 10 bases. Germline CDR1 MNHEY, CDR2 SVGAGI. V shed 7 bases and J 2 bases; nucleotides not matched to a gene: 5. The CDR3 has 15 amino acids. CDR3 sequence reads: CASTRTGGTYNEQFF. The DNA for the CDR3 is TGTGCCAGCACTAGGACAGGGGGAACCTACAATGAGCAGTTCTTC.

The J gene is TRBJ2-5, the V gene TRBV7-2, with D perhaps matching TRBD2 (5 bases). Germline V gene lookup returns CDR1 SGHTA and CDR2 FQGNSA. This CDR3 is 14 amino acids long. V was cut by 2 bases and J by 3 bases, with 10 bases left in between. The CDR3 spells CASSLSGSKETQYF. CDR3 bases: TGTGCCAGCAGCTTATCTGGGAGTAAAGAGACCCAGTACTTC.

The chain couples TRBV4-1 to TRBJ1-4, with D hard to call. The V end lost 4 bases, the J end lost 8 bases, and 26 bases lay between the germline ends. CDR3 length: 18 amino acids. Germline assignment: CDR1 MGHRA and CDR2 YSYEKL. CDR3 in DNA: TGCGCCAGCAGCCCTCCGGGATCCCGGACGCCTTTGAAAGAAAAACTGTTTTTT. Amino acids: CASSPPGSRTPLKEKLFF.

This CDR3 reads CSASWILGNQYNEQFF. In nucleotides, the CDR3 is TGCAGTGCTAGTTGGATCCTGGGAAACCAATACAATGAGCAGTTCTTC. V and J are TRBV20-1 and TRBJ2-1, with D unclear. The V gene's germline CDR1 is DFQATT and CDR2 SNEGSKA (reference sequence). This CDR3 contains 16 residues. The V end lost 3 bases, the J end lost 4 bases, and 19 bases lay between the germline ends.

The V call is TRBV11-2, the J call TRBJ2-2; 8 bases line up with TRBD2. The CDR3 runs 16 residues. Trimming took 2 bases from V and 5 from J; bases not matched to a gene: 7. Germline loops: CDR1 SGHAT, CDR2 FQNNGV. CDR3 region: CASSLNREGRTGELFF. CDR3 bases: TGTGCCAGCAGCTTAAACCGGGAGGGCCGAACCGGGGAGCTGTTTTTT.

The J gene is TRBJ1-6, the V gene TRBV4-3; D gene ambiguous. Germline-derived CDR1 and CDR2 are LGHNA and YSLEER. The CDR3 totals 14 residues. With 0 bases removed from V and 7 bases from J, the gap between germline ends came to 7 bases. CDR3 region: CASSQDLGNSPLHF. The CDR3 DNA reads TGCGCCAGCAGCCAAGATCTGGGGAATTCACCCCTCCACTTT.

V usage is TRBV7-8 and J usage is TRBJ1-1; no reliable D call. Per germline, CDR1 SGHVS and CDR2 FQNEAQ. Trimming took 1 base from V and 1 from J, leaving 4 bases between them. The CDR3 consists of 13 residues. The CDR3 sequence: CASSLGRNTEAFF. CDR3 nucleotide sequence: TGTGCCAGCAGCTTAGGCAGGAACACTGAAGCTTTCTTT.

The chain employs TRBV28 and TRBJ1-5; D is undetermined. The germline gives CDR1 MDHEN, CDR2 SYDVKM. With 6 bases removed from V and 9 bases from J, the gap between germline ends came to 12 bases. This CDR3 comprises 12 residues. The CDR3 region is CASRVFGRPQHF. The CDR3 DNA reads as TGTGCCAGCAGAGTTTTTGGTAGGCCCCAGCATTTT.

This sequence joins TRBV6-6 and TRBJ2-3; 11 bases match TRBD2. J lost 4 bases, V lost 4 bases, and 7 bases had no gene match. The CDR3 covers 16 residues. Germline loops: CDR1 MNHNY, CDR2 SVGAGI (reference sequence). The CDR3 DNA is TGTGCCAGCAGTTCGATAGCGGGAGGGCCCCCAGATACGCAGTATTTT. Translated, it gives CASSSIAGGPPDTQYF.

The rearrangement joins TRBV5-5 to TRBJ2-6, with D hard to call. CDR1 and CDR2 (germline): SGHKS, YYEKEE (reference sequence). The CDR3 is 15 amino acids. The V end was cut by 2 bases, the J end by 0 bases, with 6 bases between. This CDR3 is CASSLEASGANVLTF. In nucleotides, the CDR3 is TGTGCCAGCAGCTTAGAGGCCTCTGGGGCCAACGTCCTGACTTTC. Full variable domain (remainder filled in from reference TRBV5-5 and TRBJ2-6): DAGVTQSPTHLIKTRGQQVTLRCSPISGHKSVSWYQQVLGQGPQFIFQYYEKEERGRGNFPDRFSARQFPNYSSELNVNALLLGDSALYLCASSLEASGANVLTFGAGSRLTVL.

The gene calls are TRBV3-1 (or the pseudogene TRBV3-2) and TRBJ2-5; TRBD1 matches 10 bases. The CDR3 runs to 15 residues. Germline V gene lookup returns CDR1 LGHDT and CDR2 YNNKEL (reference sequence). Losses at the gene ends were 4 bases for V and 0 bases for J; bases not matched to a gene: 2. CDR3 sequence reads: CASSRTGGDQETQYF. The CDR3 bases are TGTGCCAGCAGCCGGACAGGGGGGGACCAAGAGACCCAGTACTTC.